The 5 T cell receptor beta chains presented below share a single source sample, sequenced in a study of T cells in women clearing cervical HPV infection. Sequencing used immunoSEQ multiplex PCR; TCRdb keeps in-frame clones, though not all of them. The listing contains 40,000 or so clones. The sequencing sample was made of blood buffy coat. These receptors came from a woman between 18 and 70 years old with a cervical HPV16 infection that either progressed to CIN3+ or cleared (not recorded which).

About this clone: The read ends 3 residues before the CDR3 terminus; that terminus is restored from the germline J gene. The V gene is TRBV18, the J gene TRBJ2-3; 9 bases map to TRBD1. The CDR3 consists of 17 residues. In germline, CDR1 is KGHSH, CDR2 LQKENI. CDR3: CASSLGTGSRGNQPQYF. Partial CDR3 DNA: TGTGCCAGCTCACTCGGGACAGGGAGTCGAGGCAATCAGCCG.

To note about this clone: The read falls 3 residues short of the CDR3 end, and the missing part is taken from the germline J gene. The chain recombines TRBV6-1 with TRBJ1-1, with D unclear. The germline gives CDR1 MNHNS, CDR2 SASEGT. This CDR3 has 11 amino acids. Between the trimmed V and J ends, which lost 3 bases and 5 bases, there was a span of 4 bases. CDR3 region: CASSDFTEAFF. The CDR3 DNA, read in part, is TGTGCCAGCAGTGACTTTACTGAA.

Turning to this clone: The CDR3 end is not reached by the read, which stops 3 residues before it; the germline J gene fills it in. V and J are TRBV20-1 and TRBJ1-2; D not resolved. This CDR3 has 14 amino acids. CDR1 and CDR2 (germline): DFQATT, SNEGSKA (reference sequence). The CDR3 spells CSAQAGTSTDTYTF. The sequenced part of the CDR3 DNA is TGCAGTGCTCAGGCCGGAACTAGCACAGATACC.

This clone is identified as medium-sized (0.01 to 0.1%) from frequency. Compared with germline, one end of the junction differs, possibly owing to a read error. Read coverage stops 3 residues before the CDR3 terminus; the germline J gene supplies the remainder. The rearrangement joins TRBV10-3 to TRBJ1-5, with D tentatively TRBD1 (5 bases). The germline CDR1 and CDR2 sequences are ENHRY and SYGVKD. The CDR3 loop spans 22 amino acids. The sequenced part of the CDR3 DNA is TGTGACATCGGCCCAAAAGAACCCGACAGCTTTCTATCTCCGAGTCCCGGGAGGCCC. It is translated as CDIGPKEPDSFLSPSPGRP. The CDR3 in full is CDIGPKEPDSFLSPSPGRPQHF.

Turning to this clone: Germline and junction disagree at one end, which may indicate a read error. Read data end 3 residues before the CDR3 end; the end is taken from the germline J gene. The chain joins TRBV5-1 to TRBJ1-1; 10 bases map to TRBD1. This CDR3 region has 16 residues. Looked up from germline, CDR1 is SGHRS and CDR2 is YFSETQ. Here the CDR3 reads CASSYLPGQGNSEAFF. The covered CDR3 bases are TGCGCCAGCAGCTATCTCCCGGGACAGGGGAACAGTGAA.